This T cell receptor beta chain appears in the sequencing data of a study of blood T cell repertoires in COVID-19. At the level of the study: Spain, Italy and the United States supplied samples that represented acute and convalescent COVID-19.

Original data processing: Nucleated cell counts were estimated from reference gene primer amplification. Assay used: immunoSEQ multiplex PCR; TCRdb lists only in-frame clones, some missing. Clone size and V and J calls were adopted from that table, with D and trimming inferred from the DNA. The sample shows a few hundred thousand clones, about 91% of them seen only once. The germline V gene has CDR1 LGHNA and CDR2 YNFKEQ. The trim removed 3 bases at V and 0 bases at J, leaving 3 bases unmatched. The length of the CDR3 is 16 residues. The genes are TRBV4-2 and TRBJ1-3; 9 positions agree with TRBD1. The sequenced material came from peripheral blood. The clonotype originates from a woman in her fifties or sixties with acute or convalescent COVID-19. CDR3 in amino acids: CASSQGQGRSGNTIYF. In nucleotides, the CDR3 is TGTGCCAGCAGCCAGGGACAGGGTCGCTCTGGAAACACCATATATTTT.